The TCR beta chain described here comes from a study of cytomegalovirus exposure and HLA in healthy donors. Primers for the PCR totalled 60 Vbeta and 13 Jbeta. In the authors' methods: Later work found approximately 87 million unique TCR beta chains, with about 10 million shared. TCRdb keeps only in-frame clones here, not all; method: immunoSEQ multiplex PCR. The V and J calls and clone size are taken from that table; D and trimming were inferred from the DNA. The sample contains some 200,000 clones, 60% to 85% of which appear only once. The CDR3 loop spans 14 amino acids. J lost 2 bases, V lost 3 bases, and 3 bases had no gene match. Germline V gene lookup returns CDR1 SGHRS and CDR2 YFSETQ.

Sample: PBMCs. The clonotype comes from a girl between 10 and 17 years old in good health and CMV-seropositive. The chain couples TRBV5-1 to TRBJ2-5, with 8 bases lining up with TRBD1. The CDR3 reads CASSSRQGQETQYF. CDR3 DNA: TGCGCCAGCAGCTCCAGACAGGGGCAAGAGACCCAGTACTTC.